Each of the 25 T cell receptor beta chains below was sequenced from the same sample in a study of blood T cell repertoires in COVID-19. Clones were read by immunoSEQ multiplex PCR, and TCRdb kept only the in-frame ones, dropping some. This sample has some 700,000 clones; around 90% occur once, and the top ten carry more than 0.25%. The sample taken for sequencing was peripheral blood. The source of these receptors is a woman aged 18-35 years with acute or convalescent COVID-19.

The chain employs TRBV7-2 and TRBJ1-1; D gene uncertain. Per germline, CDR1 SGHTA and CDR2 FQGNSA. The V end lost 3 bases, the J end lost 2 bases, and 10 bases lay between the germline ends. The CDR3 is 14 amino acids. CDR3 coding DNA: TGTGCCAGCAGCTTCTCGTTCAGAAACACTGAAGCTTTCTTT. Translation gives CASSFSFRNTEAFF.

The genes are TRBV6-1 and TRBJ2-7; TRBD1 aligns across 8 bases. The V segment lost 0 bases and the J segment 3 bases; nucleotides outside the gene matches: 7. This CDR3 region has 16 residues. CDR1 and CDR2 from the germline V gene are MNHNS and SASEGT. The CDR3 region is CASSEAAGTGGYEQYF. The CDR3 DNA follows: TGTGCCAGCAGTGAAGCGGCAGGGACAGGTGGCTACGAGCAGTACTTC.

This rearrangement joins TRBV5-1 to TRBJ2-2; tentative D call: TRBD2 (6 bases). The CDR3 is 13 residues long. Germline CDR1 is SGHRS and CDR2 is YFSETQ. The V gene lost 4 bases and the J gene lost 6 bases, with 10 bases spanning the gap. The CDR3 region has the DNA TGCGCCAGCAGCCCCGGGGGAGCCGGGGAGCTGTTTTTT. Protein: CASSPGGAGELFF.

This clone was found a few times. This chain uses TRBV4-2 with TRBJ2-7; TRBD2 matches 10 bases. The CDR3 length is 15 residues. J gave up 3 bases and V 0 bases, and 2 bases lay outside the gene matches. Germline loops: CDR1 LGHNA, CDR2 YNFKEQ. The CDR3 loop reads CASSQELAGYYEQYF. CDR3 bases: TGTGCCAGCAGCCAAGAACTAGCGGGATACTACGAGCAGTACTTC.

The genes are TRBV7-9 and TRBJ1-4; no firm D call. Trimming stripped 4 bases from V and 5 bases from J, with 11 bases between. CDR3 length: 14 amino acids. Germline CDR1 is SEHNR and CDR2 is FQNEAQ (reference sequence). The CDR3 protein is CASSSGQGNEKLFF. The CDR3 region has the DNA TGTGCCAGCAGCTCGGGTCAAGGAAATGAAAAACTGTTTTTT.

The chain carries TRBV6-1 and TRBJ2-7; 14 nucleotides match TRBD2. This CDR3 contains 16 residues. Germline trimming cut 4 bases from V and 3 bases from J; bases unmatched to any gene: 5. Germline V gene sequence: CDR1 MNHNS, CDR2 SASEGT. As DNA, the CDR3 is TGTGCCAGCAGTGGGGGGACTAGCGGGGGATACTACGAGCAGTACTTC. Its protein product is CASSGGTSGGYYEQYF.

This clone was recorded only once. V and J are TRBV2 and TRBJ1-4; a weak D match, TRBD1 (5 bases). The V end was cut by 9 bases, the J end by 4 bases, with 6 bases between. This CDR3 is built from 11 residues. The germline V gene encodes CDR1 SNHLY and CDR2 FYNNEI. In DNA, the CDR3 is TGTGCCAGACAGGTTAATGAAAAACTGTTTTTT. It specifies CARQVNEKLFF.

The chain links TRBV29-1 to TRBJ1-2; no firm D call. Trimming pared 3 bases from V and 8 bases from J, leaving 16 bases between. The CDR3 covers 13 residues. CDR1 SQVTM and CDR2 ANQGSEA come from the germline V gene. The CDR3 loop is CSVDVSTARGYTF. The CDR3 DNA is TGCAGCGTTGACGTGAGCACCGCCCGGGGCTACACCTTC.

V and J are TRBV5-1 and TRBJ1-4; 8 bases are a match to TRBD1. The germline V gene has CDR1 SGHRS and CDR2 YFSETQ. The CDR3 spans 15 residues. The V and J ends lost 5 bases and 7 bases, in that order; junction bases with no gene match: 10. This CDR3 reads CASRPGQGRAEKLFF. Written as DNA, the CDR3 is TGCGCCAGCAGACCAGGACAGGGTAGGGCTGAAAAACTGTTTTTT.

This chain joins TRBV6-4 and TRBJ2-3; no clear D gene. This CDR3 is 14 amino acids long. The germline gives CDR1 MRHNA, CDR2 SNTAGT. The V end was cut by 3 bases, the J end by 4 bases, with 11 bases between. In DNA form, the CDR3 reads TGTGCCAGCAGTGATCGAGCTCCTCCAGATACGCAGTATTTT. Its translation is CASSDRAPPDTQYF.

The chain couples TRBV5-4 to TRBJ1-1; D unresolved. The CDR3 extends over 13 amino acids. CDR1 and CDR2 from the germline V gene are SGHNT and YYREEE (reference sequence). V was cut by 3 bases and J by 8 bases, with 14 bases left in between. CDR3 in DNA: TGTGCCAGCAGCTGGGCGACATCCTACGAAGCTTTCTTT. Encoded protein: CASSWATSYEAFF.

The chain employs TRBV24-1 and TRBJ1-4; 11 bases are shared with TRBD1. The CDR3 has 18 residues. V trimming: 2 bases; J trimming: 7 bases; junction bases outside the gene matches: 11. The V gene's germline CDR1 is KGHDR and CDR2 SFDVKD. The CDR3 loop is CATSDSRDRGFAGEKLFF. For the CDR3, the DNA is TGTGCCACCAGTGATTCCCGGGACAGGGGGTTTGCCGGTGAAAAACTGTTTTTT.

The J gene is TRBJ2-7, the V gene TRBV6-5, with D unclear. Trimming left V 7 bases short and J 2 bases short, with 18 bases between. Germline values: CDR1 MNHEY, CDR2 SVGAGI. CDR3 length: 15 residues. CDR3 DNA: TGTGCCAGCACTAGAACGAGGCAGACCCCCTACGAGCAGTACTTC. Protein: CASTRTRQTPYEQYF.

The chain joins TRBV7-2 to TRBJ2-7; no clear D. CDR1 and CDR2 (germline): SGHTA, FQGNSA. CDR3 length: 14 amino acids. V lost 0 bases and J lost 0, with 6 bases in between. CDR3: CASSLALNSYEQYF. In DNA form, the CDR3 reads TGTGCCAGCAGCTTAGCACTGAACTCCTACGAGCAGTACTTC.

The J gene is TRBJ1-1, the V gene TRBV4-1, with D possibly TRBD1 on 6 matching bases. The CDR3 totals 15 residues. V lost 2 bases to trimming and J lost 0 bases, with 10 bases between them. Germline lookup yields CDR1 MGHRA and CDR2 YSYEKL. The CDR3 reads CASSQTGTMNTEAFF. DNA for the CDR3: TGCGCCAGCAGCCAAACAGGGACTATGAACACTGAAGCTTTCTTT.

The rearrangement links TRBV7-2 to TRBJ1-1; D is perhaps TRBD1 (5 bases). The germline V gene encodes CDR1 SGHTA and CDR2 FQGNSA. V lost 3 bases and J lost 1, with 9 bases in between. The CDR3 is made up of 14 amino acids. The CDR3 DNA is TGTGCCAGCAGCTTTACAGGAACGAACACTGAAGCTTTCTTT. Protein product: CASSFTGTNTEAFF.

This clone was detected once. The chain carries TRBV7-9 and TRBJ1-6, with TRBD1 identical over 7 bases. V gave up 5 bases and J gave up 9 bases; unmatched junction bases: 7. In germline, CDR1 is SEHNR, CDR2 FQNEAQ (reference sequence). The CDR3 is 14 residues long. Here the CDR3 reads CASSATGVGSPLHF. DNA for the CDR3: TGTGCCAGCAGCGCTACAGGGGTAGGTTCACCCCTCCACTTT.

Here the CDR3 DNA reads TGTGCCAGCAGCCCCACCGGGGGTCCTAACTATGGCTACACCTTC. It translates to CASSPTGGPNYGYTF. The J gene is TRBJ1-2, the V gene TRBV11-2; D is possibly TRBD1 (5 bases). Trimming removed 5 bases at V and 0 bases at J, with 13 bases between. Germline lookup yields CDR1 SGHAT and CDR2 FQNNGV. The CDR3 length is 15 residues. Using reference TRBV11-2 and TRBJ1-2 for the parts outside the CDR3, the full variable domain is EAGVAQSPRYKIIEKRQSVAFWCNPISGHATLYWYQQILGQGPKLLIQFQNNGVVDDSQLPKDRFSAERLKGVDSTLKIQPAKLEDSAVYLCASSPTGGPNYGYTFGSGTRLTVV.

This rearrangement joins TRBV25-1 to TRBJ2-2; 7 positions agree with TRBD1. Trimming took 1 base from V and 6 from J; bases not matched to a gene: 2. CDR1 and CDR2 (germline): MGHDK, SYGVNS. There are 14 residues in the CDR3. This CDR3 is CASSELQGAGELFF. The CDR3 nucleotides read TGTGCCAGCAGTGAATTGCAGGGGGCCGGGGAGCTGTTTTTT.

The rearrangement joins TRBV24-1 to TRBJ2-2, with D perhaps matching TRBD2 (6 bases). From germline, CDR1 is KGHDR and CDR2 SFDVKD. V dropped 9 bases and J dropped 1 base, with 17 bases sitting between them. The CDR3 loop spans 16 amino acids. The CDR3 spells CATGTGGVGNTGELFF. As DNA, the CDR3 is TGTGCCACCGGGACCGGAGGGGTCGGGAACACCGGGGAGCTGTTTTTT.

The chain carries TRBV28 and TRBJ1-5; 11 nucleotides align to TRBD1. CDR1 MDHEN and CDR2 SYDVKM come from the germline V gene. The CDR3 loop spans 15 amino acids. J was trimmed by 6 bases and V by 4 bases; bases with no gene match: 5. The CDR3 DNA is TGTGCCAGCAGTTCGGACAGGGGGCTCAGTCAGCCCCAGCATTTT. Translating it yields CASSSDRGLSQPQHF.

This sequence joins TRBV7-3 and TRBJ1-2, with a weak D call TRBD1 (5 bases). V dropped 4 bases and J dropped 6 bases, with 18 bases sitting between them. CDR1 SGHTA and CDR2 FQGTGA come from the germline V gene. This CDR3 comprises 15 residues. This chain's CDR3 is CASSYTSGGNHGYTF. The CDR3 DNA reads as TGTGCCAGCAGCTATACCTCCGGGGGGAATCATGGCTACACCTTC.

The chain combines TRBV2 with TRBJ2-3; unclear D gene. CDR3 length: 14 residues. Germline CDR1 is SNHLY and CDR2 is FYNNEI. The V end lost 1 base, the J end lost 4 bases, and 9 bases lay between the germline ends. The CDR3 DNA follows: TGTGCCAGCAGTGAAGGGTTAGTTGCAGATACGCAGTATTTT. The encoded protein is CASSEGLVADTQYF.

The CDR3 DNA is TGTGCCAGCAGTTCCTTCCAGGGGCTGGGAACAGATACGCAGTATTTT. This encodes CASSSFQGLGTDTQYF. The chain carries TRBV6-5 and TRBJ2-3; D is perhaps TRBD1 (6 bases). V was pared by 4 bases and J by 3 bases, with 17 bases between. Germline V gene sequence: CDR1 MNHEY, CDR2 SVGAGI. This CDR3 comprises 16 residues.

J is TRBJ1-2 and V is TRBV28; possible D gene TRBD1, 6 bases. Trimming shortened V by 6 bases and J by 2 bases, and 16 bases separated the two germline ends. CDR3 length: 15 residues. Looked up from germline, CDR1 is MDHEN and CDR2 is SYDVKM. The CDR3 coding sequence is TGTGCCAGCAGGGGGAGGGGGGCGTTGAACTATGGCTACACCTTC. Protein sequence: CASRGRGALNYGYTF.